These 23 T cell receptor beta chains originate from one sample sequenced in a study of shared clonotypes between healthy human individuals. Here immunoSEQ multiplex PCR was the method, and the copy in TCRdb shows in-frame clones only, minus some. The sample yields some 480,000 clones, less than 80% seen once. The sample taken for sequencing was PBMCs. The receptors here all came from a woman aged 40 to 50 in good health. Some clones in this sample may be carry-over from other donors' samples.

V gene TRBV4-2 combines with J gene TRBJ2-5, with unresolved D. Trimming took 1 base from V and 1 from J, leaving 13 bases between them. Germline V gene sequence: CDR1 LGHNA, CDR2 YNFKEQ. The CDR3 is made up of 16 amino acids. The CDR3 is CASSQGSAIVQETQYF. The CDR3 coding sequence is TGTGCCAGCAGCCAAGGATCGGCGATCGTCCAAGAGACCCAGTACTTC.

This clone was counted a single time. V usage is TRBV10-3 and J usage is TRBJ2-3; D not resolved. Germline lookup yields CDR1 ENHRY and CDR2 SYGVKD. V gave up 6 bases and J gave up 0 bases, with 13 bases separating them. This CDR3 comprises 15 residues. The CDR3 DNA follows: TGTGCCATCAGCCAACGACTGACTAGCACAGATACGCAGTATTTT. Amino acids: CAISQRLTSTDTQYF.

In nucleotides, the CDR3 is TGTGCCAGCTTAGTTCCAGAGGCCTACAATGAGCAGTTCTTC. The encoded protein is CASLVPEAYNEQFF. This rearrangement joins TRBV7-9 to TRBJ2-1; no definite D call. Per germline, CDR1 SEHNR and CDR2 FQNEAQ (reference sequence). This CDR3 region has 14 residues. With 8 bases removed from V and 2 bases from J, the gap between germline ends came to 13 bases.

The chain links TRBV2 to TRBJ1-1, with TRBD1 identical over 7 bases. The CDR3 loop spans 13 amino acids. The V segment lost 6 bases and the J segment 4 bases; nucleotides outside the gene matches: 5. CDR1 is SNHLY, CDR2 FYNNEI, per germline. Written as DNA, the CDR3 is TGTGCCAGCAGCCTCAGGGGGTTCACTGAAGCTTTCTTT. Its protein is CASSLRGFTEAFF. The full variable domain, its missing parts supplied by reference TRBV2 and TRBJ1-1, is EPEVTQTPSHQVTQMGQEVILRCVPISNHLYFYWYRQILGQKVEFLVSFYNNEISEKSEIFDDQFSVERPDGSNFTLKIRSTKLEDSAMYFCASSLRGFTEAFFGQGTRLTVV.

This clone was counted between two and nine times. The CDR3 loop is CATSRGFQEQFF. The CDR3 DNA is TGTGCCACCAGCCGCGGGTTTCAAGAGCAGTTCTTC. The chain is built from TRBV15 and TRBJ2-1; possible D gene TRBD2, 5 bases. The V end was cut by 5 bases, the J end by 10 bases, with 12 bases between. The CDR3 totals 12 residues. The germline V gene has CDR1 LNHNV and CDR2 YYDKDF (reference sequence).

This chain connects TRBV5-1 to TRBJ2-3, with 8 bases fitting TRBD1. Germline values: CDR1 SGHRS, CDR2 YFSETQ. The trim removed 0 bases at V and 8 bases at J, leaving 8 bases unmatched. CDR3 length: 15 residues. For the CDR3, the DNA is TGCGCCAGCAGCTTGGGTGACAGGGGTTGGAGTACGCAGTATTTT. Protein: CASSLGDRGWSTQYF.

V gene TRBV30 combines with J gene TRBJ1-5, with 9 nucleotides matching TRBD1. Trimming cost V 0 bases and J 6 bases; bases outside gene matches: 3. Per germline, CDR1 GTSNPN and CDR2 SVGIG (reference sequence). The CDR3 has 14 amino acids. This CDR3 is CAWSVGQGRQPQHF. The CDR3 nucleotides read TGTGCCTGGAGTGTAGGACAGGGGCGTCAGCCCCAGCATTTT.

The CDR3 region has the DNA TGCGCCAGCAGCTTGGTAGGTTCTGAGAGTGGGACCCAGTACTTC. The encoded protein is CASSLVGSESGTQYF. V usage is TRBV5-1 and J usage is TRBJ2-5; no firm D call. V gave up 0 bases and J gave up 7 bases, with 16 bases separating them. Germline V gene data show CDR1 as SGHRS and CDR2 as YFSETQ. This CDR3 comprises 15 residues.

The chain joins TRBV18 to TRBJ1-5, with 8 nucleotides matching TRBD1. V lost 6 bases and J lost 3; bases outside the gene matches: 7. Germline lookup yields CDR1 KGHSH and CDR2 LQKENI. CDR3 length: 15 residues. This CDR3 is CASSPTGGYNQPQHF. The CDR3 DNA sequence: TGTGCCAGCTCGCCTACAGGGGGGTACAATCAGCCCCAGCATTTT.

This clone was counted a single time. This sequence joins TRBV6-1 and TRBJ2-7, with 7 positions matching TRBD1. Germline assignment: CDR1 MNHNS and CDR2 SASEGT. The CDR3 covers 15 residues. The ends lost 6 bases at V and 2 bases at J; junction bases unmatched: 10. CDR3 protein: CASSALTGWAYEQYF. DNA for the CDR3: TGTGCCAGCAGCGCCCTGACAGGGTGGGCCTACGAGCAGTACTTC.

The rearrangement links TRBV5-5 to TRBJ2-5; 9 positions match TRBD1. This CDR3 comprises 15 residues. V lost 0 bases to trimming and J lost 5 bases; unmatched junction nucleotides: 5. The V gene's germline CDR1 is SGHKS and CDR2 YYEKEE (reference sequence). The CDR3 nucleotides read TGTGCCAGCAGCTTGGAGGACAGGGGATGGGAGACCCAGTACTTC. This sequence encodes CASSLEDRGWETQYF.

This clone was recorded many times. This chain connects TRBV28 to TRBJ2-7, with D possibly TRBD1 on 6 matching bases. Germline loops: CDR1 MDHEN, CDR2 SYDVKM. V was shortened by 6 bases and J by 5 bases, with 17 bases between the two germline ends. The CDR3 is 14 amino acids. CDR3 region: CASRNVGTFHEQYF. In DNA form, the CDR3 reads TGTGCCAGCAGAAACGTAGGGACATTCCACGAGCAGTACTTC.

Of note for this clone: The same CDR3 arises from other DNA sequences in this sample as well. The gene calls are TRBV28 and TRBJ1-4; TRBD1 might be the D (6 bases). The V gene's germline CDR1 is MDHEN and CDR2 SYDVKM. Deletions cut 6 bases from V and 7 bases from J, with 15 bases between. This CDR3 region has 14 residues. Written as DNA, the CDR3 is TGTGCCAGCAGACGGGGGGCAGGGGCTGAAAAACTGTTTTTT. Translating it yields CASRRGAGAEKLFF.

The V call is TRBV28, the J call TRBJ2-5; D is unclear. The CDR3 totals 19 residues. Germline lookup yields CDR1 MDHEN and CDR2 SYDVKM. V was shortened by 6 bases and J by 1 base, with 27 bases between the two germline ends. The CDR3 here is CASSRRPVGWASAQETQYF. The CDR3 nucleotides read TGTGCCAGCAGCCGGCGCCCCGTGGGGTGGGCCTCGGCCCAAGAGACCCAGTACTTC.

The chain is built from TRBV20-1 and TRBJ1-3, with no clear D. CDR1 is DFQATT and CDR2 is SNEGSKA in the germline V gene (reference sequence). The CDR3 length is 11 residues. V lost 6 bases and J lost 0, with 3 bases in between. CDR3 amino acids: CSATSGNTIYF. The CDR3 region has the DNA TGCAGTGCCACCTCTGGAAACACCATATATTTT.

This chain connects TRBV30 to TRBJ2-7; 9 nucleotides agree with TRBD2. Germline CDR1 is GTSNPN and CDR2 is SVGIG (reference sequence). CDR3 length: 15 amino acids. V lost 3 bases and J lost 4; bases outside the gene matches: 10. Here the CDR3 DNA reads TGTGCCTGGAGCCTCGGGCTAGCGGGAAGGTACGAGCAGTACTTC. It encodes CAWSLGLAGRYEQYF.

The rearrangement joins TRBV29-1 to TRBJ1-5; TRBD1 is a possible D gene (5 bases). Germline V gene lookup returns CDR1 SQVTM and CDR2 ANQGSEA. Trimming removed 2 bases from V and 4 bases from J, with 18 bases in between. This CDR3 has 16 amino acids. Here the CDR3 DNA reads TGCAGCGTTGAAATGTCCAGGGTGATTCAGAATCAGCCCCAGCATTTT. Residues: CSVEMSRVIQNQPQHF.

In this sample, this clone turned up a few times. The CDR3 loop is CASGLVPFARGPGYYEQYF. CDR3 bases: TGTGCTAGTGGTTTGGTACCCTTCGCCCGCGGTCCCGGATACTACGAGCAGTACTTC. The chain couples TRBV12-5 to TRBJ2-7; D not resolved. CDR1 LGHNT and CDR2 FRNRAP come from the germline V gene. Trimming pared 0 bases from V and 3 bases from J, leaving 24 bases between. This CDR3 is 19 amino acids long.

This CDR3 is CASRRQDAYEQYF. Written as DNA, the CDR3 is TGTGCCAGCAGACGACAGGATGCCTACGAGCAGTACTTC. The genes are TRBV28 and TRBJ2-7, with D possibly TRBD1 on 6 matching bases. The CDR3 length is 13 residues. Germline CDR1 MDHEN, CDR2 SYDVKM. Trimming left V 6 bases short and J 2 bases short, with 11 bases between.

V is TRBV5-6 and J is TRBJ2-7, with TRBD2 matching 11 bases. The CDR3 runs to 14 residues. J gave up 7 bases and V 5 bases, and 8 bases lay outside the gene matches. Germline V gives CDR1 SGHDT, CDR2 YYEEEE. The CDR3 sequence is CASSPLAGAGEQYF. Here the CDR3 DNA reads TGTGCCAGCAGTCCACTAGCGGGAGCGGGAGAGCAGTACTTC.

The J gene is TRBJ1-2, the V gene TRBV7-9; weak D call: TRBD1 (5 bases). V gave up 2 bases and J gave up 6 bases, with 22 bases separating them. The germline CDR1 and CDR2 sequences are SEHNR and FQNEAQ (reference sequence). The CDR3 contains 17 residues. CDR3 nucleotides: TGTGCCAGCAGCTTATACCTTACAGTGGACACCGGGGATGGCTACACCTTC. Its protein product is CASSLYLTVDTGDGYTF.

For this clone: At one of its ends the junction is not consistent with the germline gene, which may arise from a read error. This sequence joins TRBV5-1 and TRBJ2-7; perhaps D is TRBD1 or TRBD2 (7 bases each). The germline V gene has CDR1 SGHRS and CDR2 YFSETQ. The CDR3 has 12 residues. The CDR3 region is CASSPEGRGLLF. DNA of the CDR3: TGCGCCAGCAGCCCGGAGGGGAGGGGGCTCCTTTTT.

CDR3 residues: CASRAGTGSYGYTF. For the CDR3, the DNA is TGTGCCAGCAGAGCCGGGACAGGGTCCTATGGCTACACCTTC. The rearrangement uses TRBV2 and TRBJ1-2; 9 bases are shared with TRBD1. The V gene's germline CDR1 is SNHLY and CDR2 FYNNEI. CDR3 size: 14 residues. J gave up 4 bases and V 6 bases, and 6 bases lay outside the gene matches.